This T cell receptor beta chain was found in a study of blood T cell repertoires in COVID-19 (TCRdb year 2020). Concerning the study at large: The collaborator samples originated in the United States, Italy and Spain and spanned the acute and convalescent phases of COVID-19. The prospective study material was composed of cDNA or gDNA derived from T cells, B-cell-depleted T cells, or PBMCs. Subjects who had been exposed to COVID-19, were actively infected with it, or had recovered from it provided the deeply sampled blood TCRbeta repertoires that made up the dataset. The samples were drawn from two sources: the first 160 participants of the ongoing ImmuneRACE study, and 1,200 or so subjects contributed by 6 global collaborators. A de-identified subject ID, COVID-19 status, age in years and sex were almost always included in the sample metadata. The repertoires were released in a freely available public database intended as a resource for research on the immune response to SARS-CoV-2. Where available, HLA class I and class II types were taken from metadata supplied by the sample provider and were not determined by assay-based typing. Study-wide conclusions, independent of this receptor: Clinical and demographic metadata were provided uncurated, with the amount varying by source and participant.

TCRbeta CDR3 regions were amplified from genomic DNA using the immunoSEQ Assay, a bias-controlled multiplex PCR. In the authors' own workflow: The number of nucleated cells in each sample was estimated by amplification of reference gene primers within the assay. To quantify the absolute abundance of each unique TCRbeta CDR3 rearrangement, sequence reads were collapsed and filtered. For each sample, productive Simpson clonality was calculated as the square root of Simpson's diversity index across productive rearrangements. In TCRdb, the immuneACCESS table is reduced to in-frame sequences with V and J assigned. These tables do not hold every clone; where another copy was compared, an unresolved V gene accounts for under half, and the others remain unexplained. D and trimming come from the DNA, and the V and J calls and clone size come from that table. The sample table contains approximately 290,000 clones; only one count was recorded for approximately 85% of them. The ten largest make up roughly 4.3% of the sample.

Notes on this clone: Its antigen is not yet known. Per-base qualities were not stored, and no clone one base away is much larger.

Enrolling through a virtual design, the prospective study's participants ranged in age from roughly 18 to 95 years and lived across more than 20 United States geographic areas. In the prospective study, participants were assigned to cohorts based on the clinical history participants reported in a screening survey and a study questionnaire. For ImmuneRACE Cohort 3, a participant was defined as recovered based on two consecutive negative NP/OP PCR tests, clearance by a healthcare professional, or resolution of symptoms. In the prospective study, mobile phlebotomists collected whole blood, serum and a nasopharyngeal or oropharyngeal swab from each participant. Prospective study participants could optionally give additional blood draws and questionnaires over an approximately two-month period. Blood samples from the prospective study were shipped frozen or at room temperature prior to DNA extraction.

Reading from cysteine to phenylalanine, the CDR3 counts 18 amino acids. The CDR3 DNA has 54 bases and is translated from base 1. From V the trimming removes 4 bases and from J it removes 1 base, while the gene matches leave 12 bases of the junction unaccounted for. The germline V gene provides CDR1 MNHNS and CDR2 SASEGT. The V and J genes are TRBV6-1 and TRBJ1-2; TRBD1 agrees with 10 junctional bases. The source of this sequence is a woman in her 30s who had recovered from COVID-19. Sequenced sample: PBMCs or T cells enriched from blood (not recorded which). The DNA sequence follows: TGTGCCAGCAGTGCCTCCGGGACAGGGGCATTTCTTAACTATGGCTACACCTTC. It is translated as CASSASGTGAFLNYGYTF.